The 6 T cell receptor beta chains presented below share a single source sample, sequenced in a study of T cell responses to AZD1222 COVID-19 vaccine. TCRdb's table, derived via immunoSEQ multiplex PCR, lists solely in-frame clones and lacks some. The data show about 150,000 clones, 92% seen once. The sample here was peripheral blood, taken 28 days after the second AZD1222 dose. These receptors all come from an adult who received the AZD1222 COVID-19 vaccine.

As DNA, the CDR3 is TGTGCCAGCAGTTTGGGGCCCGGTAACCATAATTCACCCCTCCACTTT. Translated, it gives CASSLGPGNHNSPLHF. The V call is TRBV6-5, the J call TRBJ1-6, with a tentative D call TRBD1 (5 bases). Germline V gene data show CDR1 as MNHEY and CDR2 as SVGAGI. The V end lost 4 bases, the J end lost 5 bases, and 15 bases lay between the germline ends. This CDR3 has 16 amino acids.

The J gene is TRBJ2-7, the V gene TRBV5-4; D is perhaps TRBD1 (6 bases). The germline V and J ends were trimmed by 0 bases and 4 bases, with 11 bases remaining between them. Germline V gives CDR1 SGHNT, CDR2 YYREEE (reference sequence). CDR3 length: 14 amino acids. In DNA form, the CDR3 reads TGTGCCAGCAGCTTGGCGGGACAAAAATACGAGCAGTACTTC. Its translation: CASSLAGQKYEQYF.

V gene TRBV5-6 combines with J gene TRBJ2-7; 11 nucleotides align to TRBD2. The CDR3 length is 15 residues. Looked up from germline, CDR1 is SGHDT and CDR2 is YYEEEE. The trim removed 4 bases at V and 7 bases at J, leaving 10 bases unmatched. In DNA, the CDR3 is TGTGCCAGCAGCCAGACTAGCGGGGCCCTTCGGGAGCAGTACTTC. This codes for CASSQTSGALREQYF.

This clone was found a few times. The chain uses TRBV11-2 and TRBJ1-5; 8 bases match TRBD1. The CDR3 has 15 amino acids. J was trimmed by 7 bases and V by 5 bases; bases with no gene match: 10. CDR1 and CDR2 (germline): SGHAT, FQNNGV. This chain's CDR3 is CASSPTGQGGQPQHF. CDR3 bases: TGTGCCAGCAGCCCTACAGGACAGGGCGGCCAGCCCCAGCATTTT.

This clone has more than one count but fewer than ten. An end of the junction differs from the germline gene, which may be a read error. The chain combines TRBV3-1 (or the pseudogene TRBV3-2) with TRBJ2-5; TRBD2 matches at 14 bases. In germline, CDR1 is LGHDT, CDR2 YNNKEL (reference sequence). This CDR3 spans 15 amino acids. CDR3: CASSQGLAGGETQYF. For the CDR3, the DNA is TGTGCCAGCAGTCAAGGACTAGCGGGAGGAGAGACCCAGTACTTC.

This clone was seen a single time. This chain links TRBV28 with TRBJ2-7, with D possibly called TRBD1 or TRBD2 (6 bases each). Trimming cost V 5 bases and J 0 bases, with 17 bases left between them. The germline gives CDR1 MDHEN, CDR2 SYDVKM. This CDR3 contains 16 residues. DNA of the CDR3: TGTGCCAGCAGTCCTGGAGGGACAAGGAGCTCCTACGAGCAGTACTTC. It encodes CASSPGGTRSSYEQYF.